Described below is a single T cell receptor (beta chain) sequence and its context. What it binds is unknown. The data derive from a study of shared clonotypes between healthy human individuals. Template amounts of roughly 0.3 ug DNA, 25,000 to 35,000 T cell genomes, were employed in unsorted PBMC replicate PCRs. As handled by the study authors: Filtering differed because ImmunoSEQ produced junction-only sequences that carried no quality scores. TCRdb's table, derived via immunoSEQ multiplex PCR, lists solely in-frame clones and lacks some. V, J and clone size reflect that table, while D and trimming were determined from the DNA. The sample holds hundreds of thousands of clones, roughly 77% seen once. The donors were all Caucasian adults (living in Nashville, Tennessee). Points from the study as a whole: There were few donors, and this limited the genetic and exposure-history diversity represented.

This TCR derives from a woman aged 40 to 50 in good health. Some clones in this sample may be carry-over from other donors' samples. The sequenced sample was PBMCs.

Here the CDR3 reads CSTMGNNEQFF. In DNA form, the CDR3 reads TGCAGTACGATGGGGAACAATGAGCAGTTCTTC. The J gene is TRBJ2-1, the V gene TRBV20-1; D uncertain. Trimming cost V 8 bases and J 5 bases, with 10 bases left between them. Per the germline V gene, CDR1 is DFQATT and CDR2 is SNEGSKA (reference sequence). The CDR3 runs 11 residues.